This T cell receptor beta chain was sequenced for a study of OX40 agonist ivuxolimab in advanced cancers. The germline V and J ends were trimmed by 1 base and 11 bases, with 11 bases remaining between them. CDR1 is SGHAT and CDR2 is FQNNGV in the germline V gene. The length of the CDR3 is 12 residues. Assay used: immunoSEQ multiplex PCR; TCRdb lists only in-frame clones, some missing. The sample records roughly 66,000 clones, 80% to 85% being singletons. The specimen comprised CD4+ or CD8+ T cells sorted from blood, sampled in a trial of the OX40 agonist ivuxolimab. The receptor's source is an adult with an advanced solid tumor such as melanoma, head and neck, liver or kidney cancer. The rearrangement uses TRBV11-2 and TRBJ2-5; D not certain. The CDR3 protein is CASSLVGTRQYF. The CDR3 DNA reads as TGTGCCAGCAGCTTAGTGGGAACGAGGCAGTACTTC.